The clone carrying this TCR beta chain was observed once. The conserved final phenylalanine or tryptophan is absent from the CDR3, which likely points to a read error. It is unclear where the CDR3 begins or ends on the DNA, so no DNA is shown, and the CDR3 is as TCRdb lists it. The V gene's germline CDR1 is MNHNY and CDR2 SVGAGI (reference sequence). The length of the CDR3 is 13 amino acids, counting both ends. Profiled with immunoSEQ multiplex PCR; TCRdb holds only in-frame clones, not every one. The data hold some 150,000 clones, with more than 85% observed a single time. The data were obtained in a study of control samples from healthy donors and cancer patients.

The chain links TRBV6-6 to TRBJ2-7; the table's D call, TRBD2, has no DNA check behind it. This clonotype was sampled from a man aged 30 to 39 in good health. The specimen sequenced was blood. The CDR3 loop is CASSYSTASGGII.